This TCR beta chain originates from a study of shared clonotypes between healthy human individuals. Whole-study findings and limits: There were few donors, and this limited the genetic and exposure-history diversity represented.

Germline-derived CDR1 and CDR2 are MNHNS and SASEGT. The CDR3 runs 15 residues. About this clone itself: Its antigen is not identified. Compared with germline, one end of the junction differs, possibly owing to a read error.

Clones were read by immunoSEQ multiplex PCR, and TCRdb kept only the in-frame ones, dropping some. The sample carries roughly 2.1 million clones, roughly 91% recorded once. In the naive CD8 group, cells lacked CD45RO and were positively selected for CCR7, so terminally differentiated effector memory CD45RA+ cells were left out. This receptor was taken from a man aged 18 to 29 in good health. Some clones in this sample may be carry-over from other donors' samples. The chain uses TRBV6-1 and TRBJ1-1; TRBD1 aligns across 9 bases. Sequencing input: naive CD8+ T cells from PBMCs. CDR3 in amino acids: CASREGTGSATEAFF. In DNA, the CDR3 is TGTGCCAGCAGAGAAGGGACAGGGTCAGCCACTGAAGCTTTCTTT.